This record covers a single TCR beta chain. RNA, once extracted, was reverse transcribed into cDNA for use as the sequencing template. Only in-frame clones appear in the TCRdb table, and some are missing; sequencing was by immunoSEQ multiplex PCR. Of 70,000 or so clones detected, about three fifths appear once; the ten largest clones hold around a sixth. The data stem from a study of CD8+ T cells in alopecia areata. With 5 bases clipped from V and 2 bases from J, the junction kept 7 bases outside the gene matches. Germline CDR1 SQVTM, CDR2 ANQGSEA. The CDR3 length is 14 residues. Sequencing used CD8+ T cells sorted from blood, obtained at week 0. V gene TRBV29-1 combines with J gene TRBJ2-5, with TRBD2 matching over 8 bases. The TCR was taken from a human donor with alopecia areata. The CDR3 loop is CSVLGLAPQETQYF. Written as DNA, the CDR3 is TGCAGCGTTCTCGGACTAGCACCACAAGAGACCCAGTACTTC.